The present entry profiles one T cell receptor (beta chain) with its context. With random hexamers, roughly 0.5 to 1 ug RNA was reverse transcribed. Amplification of the TCR beta CDR3 was carried out by immunoSEQ multiplex PCR, which spanned a total of 54 Vbeta and 13 Jbeta segments. TCRdb independently ran MiXCR on the immunoSEQ multiplex PCR reads; one entry per CDR3 protein. The sample shows about 210,000 distinct CDR3 sequences, about 94% of them seen only once. This entry is derived from a study of CD8 T cells in Susac syndrome. Across the study: Patients with Susac syndrome had blood drawn and were at that point therapy-naive, on corticosteroids, or on intravenous immunoglobulin alone.

The sequencing sample was made of CD4+ T cells from PBMCs. This TCR was sampled from a human donor with Susac syndrome.

CDR3 sequence: CAWSGGKNIQYF. The CDR3 region has the DNA TGTGCCTGGAGTGGCGGGAAAAACATTCAGTACTTC. The V call is TRBV30, the J call TRBJ2-4; D perhaps matches TRBD2 (5 bases). The germline V gene has CDR1 GTSNPN and CDR2 SVGIG (reference sequence). CDR3 length: 12 residues. The V and J ends lost 1 base and 4 bases respectively, with 5 bases between them.